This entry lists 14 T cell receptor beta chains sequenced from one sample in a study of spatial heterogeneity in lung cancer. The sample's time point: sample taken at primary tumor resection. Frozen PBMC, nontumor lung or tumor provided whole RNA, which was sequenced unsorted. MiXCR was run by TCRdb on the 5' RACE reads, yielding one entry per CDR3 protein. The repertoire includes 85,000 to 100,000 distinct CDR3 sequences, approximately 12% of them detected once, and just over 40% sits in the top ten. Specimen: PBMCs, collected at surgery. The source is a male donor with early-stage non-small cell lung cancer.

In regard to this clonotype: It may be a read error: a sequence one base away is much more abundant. DNA for the CDR3: TGCAGCGTTGTCAGCCAAGAGACCCAGTACTTC. Its translation is CSVVSQETQYF. The V and J genes are TRBV29-1 and TRBJ2-5; D gene unclear. The CDR3 is made up of 11 amino acids. Trimming pared 4 bases from V and 1 base from J, leaving 4 bases between. Per germline, CDR1 SQVTM and CDR2 ANQGSEA.

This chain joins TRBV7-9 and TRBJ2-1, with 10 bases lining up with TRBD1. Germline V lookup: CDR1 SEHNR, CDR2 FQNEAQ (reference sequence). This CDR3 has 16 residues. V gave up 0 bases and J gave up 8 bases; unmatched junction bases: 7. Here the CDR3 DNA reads TGTGCCAGCAGCTTAGCCGGGACAGGGGATCCGGATGAGCAGTTCTTC. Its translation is CASSLAGTGDPDEQFF.

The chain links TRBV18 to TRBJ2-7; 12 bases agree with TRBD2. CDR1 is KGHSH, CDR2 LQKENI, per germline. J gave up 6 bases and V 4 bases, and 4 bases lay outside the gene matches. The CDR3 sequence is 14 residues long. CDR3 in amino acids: CASSLASGRVEQYF. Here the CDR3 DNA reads TGTGCCAGCTCACTTGCTAGCGGGAGGGTCGAGCAGTACTTC.

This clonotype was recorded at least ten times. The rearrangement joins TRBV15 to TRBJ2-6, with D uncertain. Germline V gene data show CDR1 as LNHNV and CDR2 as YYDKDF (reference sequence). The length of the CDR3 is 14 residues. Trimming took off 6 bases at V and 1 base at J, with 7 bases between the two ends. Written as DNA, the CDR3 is TGTGCCACCAGGCCCACATCTGGGGCCAACGTCCTGACTTTC. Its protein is CATRPTSGANVLTF.

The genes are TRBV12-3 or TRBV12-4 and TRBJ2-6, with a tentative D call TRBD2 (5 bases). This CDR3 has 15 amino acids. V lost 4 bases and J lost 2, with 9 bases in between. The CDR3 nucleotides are TGTGCCAGCAGTTCGAGGGCGACTGGGGCCAACGTCCTGACTTTC. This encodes CASSSRATGANVLTF.

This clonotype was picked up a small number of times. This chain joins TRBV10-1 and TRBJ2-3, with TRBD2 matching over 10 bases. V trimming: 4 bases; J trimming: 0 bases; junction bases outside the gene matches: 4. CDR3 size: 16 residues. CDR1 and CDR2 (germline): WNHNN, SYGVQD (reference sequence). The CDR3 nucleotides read TGCGCCAGCAGTGCACTAGCGGGGCCTAGCACAGATACGCAGTATTTT. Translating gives CASSALAGPSTDTQYF.

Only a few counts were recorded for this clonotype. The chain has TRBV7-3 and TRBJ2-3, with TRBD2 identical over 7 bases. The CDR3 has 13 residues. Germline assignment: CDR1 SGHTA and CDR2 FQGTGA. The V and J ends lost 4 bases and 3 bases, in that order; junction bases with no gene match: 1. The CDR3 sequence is CASSWTRTDTQYF. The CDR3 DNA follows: TGTGCCAGCAGCTGGACTAGAACAGATACGCAGTATTTT.

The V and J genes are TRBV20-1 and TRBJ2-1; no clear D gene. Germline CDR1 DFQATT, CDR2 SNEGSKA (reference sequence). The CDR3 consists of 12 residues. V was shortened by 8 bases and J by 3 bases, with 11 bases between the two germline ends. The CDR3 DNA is TGCAGTATCAGGTCCGACTACAATGAGCAGTTCTTC. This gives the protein CSIRSDYNEQFF.

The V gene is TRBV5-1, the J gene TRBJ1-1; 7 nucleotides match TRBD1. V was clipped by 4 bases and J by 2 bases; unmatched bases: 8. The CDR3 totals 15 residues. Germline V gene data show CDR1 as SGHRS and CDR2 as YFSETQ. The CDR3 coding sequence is TGCGCCAGCAGCGCGACCGGGACAGTCAACACTGAAGCTTTCTTT. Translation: CASSATGTVNTEAFF.

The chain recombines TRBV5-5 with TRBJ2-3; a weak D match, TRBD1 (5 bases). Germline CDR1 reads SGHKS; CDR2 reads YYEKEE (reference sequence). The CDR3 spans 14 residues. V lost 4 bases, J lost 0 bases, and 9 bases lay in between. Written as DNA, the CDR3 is TGTGCCAGCAGCCTTTGGACAAGCACAGATACGCAGTATTTT. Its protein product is CASSLWTSTDTQYF.

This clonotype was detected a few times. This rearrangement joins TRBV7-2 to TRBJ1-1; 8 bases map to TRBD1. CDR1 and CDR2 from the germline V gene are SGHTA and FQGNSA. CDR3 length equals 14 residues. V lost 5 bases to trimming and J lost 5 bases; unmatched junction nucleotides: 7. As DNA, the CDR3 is TGTGCCAGCAGCAGAGGACAGGGTCAAACTGAAGCTTTCTTT. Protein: CASSRGQGQTEAFF.

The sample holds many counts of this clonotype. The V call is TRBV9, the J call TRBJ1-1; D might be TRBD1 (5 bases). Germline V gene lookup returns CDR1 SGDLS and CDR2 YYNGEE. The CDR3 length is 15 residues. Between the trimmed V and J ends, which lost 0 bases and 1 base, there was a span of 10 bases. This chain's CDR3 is CASSVAPGQNTEAFF. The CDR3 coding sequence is TGTGCCAGCAGCGTAGCTCCGGGGCAGAACACTGAAGCTTTCTTT.

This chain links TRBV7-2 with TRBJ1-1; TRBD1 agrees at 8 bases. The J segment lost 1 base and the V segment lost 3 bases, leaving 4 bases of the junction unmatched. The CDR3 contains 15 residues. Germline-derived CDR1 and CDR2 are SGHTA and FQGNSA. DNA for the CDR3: TGTGCCAGCAGCTTTACCGGACAGGGGAACACTGAAGCTTTCTTT. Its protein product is CASSFTGQGNTEAFF.

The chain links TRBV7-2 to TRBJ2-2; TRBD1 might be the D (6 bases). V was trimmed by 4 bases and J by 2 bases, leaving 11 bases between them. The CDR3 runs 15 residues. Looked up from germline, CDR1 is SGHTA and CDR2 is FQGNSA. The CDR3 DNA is TGTGCCAGCAGCTCGACAGGAGCCAACACCGGGGAGCTGTTTTTT. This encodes CASSSTGANTGELFF.